This TCR beta chain comes out of a study of vaccination and CD4 T cells after COVID-19. For the study at large: Each convalescent patient was PCR positive for SARS-CoV-2 on nasal swab; roughly 9 cases were mild and one severe. Convalescent donors were composed of six males and four females, of whom two were Hispanic. Study-level points and caveats: Among reactive clones from convalescent patients, a median 86.3% appeared only post-vaccination.

The CDR3 is 13 residues long. The germline gives CDR1 MNHEY, CDR2 SMNVEV (reference sequence). The V end lost 8 bases, the J end lost 6 bases, and 17 bases lay between the germline ends. As to this clonotype: Its target is unknown.

The Oncomine TCR Beta short-read assay was applied to DNA of cultured CD4+ T cells. TCRdb independently ran MiXCR on the PCR reads; one entry per CDR3 protein. The sample consists of roughly 19,000 distinct CDR3 sequences, about 60% of them appearing once. Noted treatment: approximately 9-day PBMC culture with coronavirus spike peptide pools or control peptides (ViraFEST assay). The ViraFEST method relied on peptide pools to expand antigen-specific T cells, followed by TCR sequencing. Sequencing input: CD4+ T cells from blood, cultured in vitro. The chain links TRBV27 to TRBJ2-7; TRBD2 might be the D (5 bases). The source is a human donor who had recovered from COVID-19. CDR3 bases: TGTGCCAGCCGGTGGGCCGCGGGTCTCGAGCAGTACTTC. Encoded protein: CASRWAAGLEQYF.